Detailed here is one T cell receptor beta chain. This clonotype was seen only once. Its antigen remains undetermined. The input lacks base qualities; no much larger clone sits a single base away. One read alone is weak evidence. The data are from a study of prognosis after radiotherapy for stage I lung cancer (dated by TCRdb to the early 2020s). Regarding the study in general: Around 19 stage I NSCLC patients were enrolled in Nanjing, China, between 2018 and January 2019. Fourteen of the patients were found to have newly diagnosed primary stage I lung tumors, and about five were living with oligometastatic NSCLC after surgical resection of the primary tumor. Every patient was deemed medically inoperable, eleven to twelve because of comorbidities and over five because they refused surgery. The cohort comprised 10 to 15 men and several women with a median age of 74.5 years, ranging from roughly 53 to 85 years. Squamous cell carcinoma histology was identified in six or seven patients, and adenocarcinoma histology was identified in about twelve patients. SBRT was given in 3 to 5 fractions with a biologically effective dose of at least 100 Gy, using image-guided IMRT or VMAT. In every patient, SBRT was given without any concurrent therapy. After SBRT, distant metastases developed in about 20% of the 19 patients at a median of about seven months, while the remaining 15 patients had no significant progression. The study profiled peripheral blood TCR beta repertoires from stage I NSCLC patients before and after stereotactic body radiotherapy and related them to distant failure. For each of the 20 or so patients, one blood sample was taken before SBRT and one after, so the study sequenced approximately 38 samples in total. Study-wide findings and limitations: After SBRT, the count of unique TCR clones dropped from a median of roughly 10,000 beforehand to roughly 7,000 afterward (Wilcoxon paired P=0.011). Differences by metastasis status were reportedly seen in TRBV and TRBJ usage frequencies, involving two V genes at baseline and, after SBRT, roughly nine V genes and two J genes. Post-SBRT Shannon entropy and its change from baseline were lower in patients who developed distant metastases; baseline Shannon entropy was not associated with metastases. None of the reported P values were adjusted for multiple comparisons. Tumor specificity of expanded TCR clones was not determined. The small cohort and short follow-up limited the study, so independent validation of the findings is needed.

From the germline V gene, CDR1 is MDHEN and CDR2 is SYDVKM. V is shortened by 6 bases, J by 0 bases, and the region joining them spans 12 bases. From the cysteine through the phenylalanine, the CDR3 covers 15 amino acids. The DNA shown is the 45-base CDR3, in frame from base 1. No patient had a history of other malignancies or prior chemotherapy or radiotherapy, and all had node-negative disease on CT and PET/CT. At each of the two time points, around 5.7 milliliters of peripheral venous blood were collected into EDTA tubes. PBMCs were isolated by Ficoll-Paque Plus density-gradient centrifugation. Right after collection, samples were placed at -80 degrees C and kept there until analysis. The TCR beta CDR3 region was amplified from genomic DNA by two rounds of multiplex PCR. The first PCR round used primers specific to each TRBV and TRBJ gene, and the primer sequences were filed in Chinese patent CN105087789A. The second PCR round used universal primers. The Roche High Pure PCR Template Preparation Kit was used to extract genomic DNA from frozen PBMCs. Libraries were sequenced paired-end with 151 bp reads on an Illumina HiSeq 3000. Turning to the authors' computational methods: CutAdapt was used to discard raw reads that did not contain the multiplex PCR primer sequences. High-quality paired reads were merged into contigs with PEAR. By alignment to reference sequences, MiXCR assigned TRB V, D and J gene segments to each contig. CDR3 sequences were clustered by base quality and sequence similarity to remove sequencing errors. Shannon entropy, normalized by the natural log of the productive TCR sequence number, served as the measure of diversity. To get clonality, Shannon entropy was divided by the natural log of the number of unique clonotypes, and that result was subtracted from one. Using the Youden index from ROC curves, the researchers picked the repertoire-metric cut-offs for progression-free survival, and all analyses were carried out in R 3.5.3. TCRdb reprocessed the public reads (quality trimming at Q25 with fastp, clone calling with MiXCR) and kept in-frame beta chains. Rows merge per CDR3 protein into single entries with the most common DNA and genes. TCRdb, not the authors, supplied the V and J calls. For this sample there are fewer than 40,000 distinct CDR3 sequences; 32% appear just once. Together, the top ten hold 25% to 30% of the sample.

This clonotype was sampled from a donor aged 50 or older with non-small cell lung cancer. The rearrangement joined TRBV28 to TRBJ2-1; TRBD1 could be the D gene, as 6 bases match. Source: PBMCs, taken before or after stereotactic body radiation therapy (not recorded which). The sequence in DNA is TGTGCCAGCAGCCGAACAGGGAGCTCCTACAATGAGCAGTTCTTC. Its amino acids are CASSRTGSSYNEQFF.